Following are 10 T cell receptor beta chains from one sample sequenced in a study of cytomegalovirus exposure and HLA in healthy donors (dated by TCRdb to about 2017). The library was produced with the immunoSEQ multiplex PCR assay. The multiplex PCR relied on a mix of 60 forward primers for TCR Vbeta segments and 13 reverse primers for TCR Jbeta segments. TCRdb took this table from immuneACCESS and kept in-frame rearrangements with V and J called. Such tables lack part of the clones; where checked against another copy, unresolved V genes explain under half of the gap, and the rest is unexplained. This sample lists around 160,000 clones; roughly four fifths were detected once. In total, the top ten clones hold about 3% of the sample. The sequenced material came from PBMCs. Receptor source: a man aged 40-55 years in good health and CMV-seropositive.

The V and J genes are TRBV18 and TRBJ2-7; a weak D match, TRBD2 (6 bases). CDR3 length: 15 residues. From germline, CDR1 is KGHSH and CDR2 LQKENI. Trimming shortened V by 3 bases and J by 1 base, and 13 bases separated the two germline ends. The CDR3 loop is CASSPSGDRSYEQYF. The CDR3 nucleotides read TGTGCCAGCTCACCCTCGGGAGACCGATCCTACGAGCAGTACTTC.

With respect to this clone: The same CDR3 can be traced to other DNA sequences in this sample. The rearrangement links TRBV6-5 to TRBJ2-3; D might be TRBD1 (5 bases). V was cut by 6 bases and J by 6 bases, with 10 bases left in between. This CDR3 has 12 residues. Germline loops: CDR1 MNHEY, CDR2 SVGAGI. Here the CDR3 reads CASSLQGDTQYF. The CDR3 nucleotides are TGTGCCAGCAGCCTTCAGGGTGATACGCAGTATTTT.

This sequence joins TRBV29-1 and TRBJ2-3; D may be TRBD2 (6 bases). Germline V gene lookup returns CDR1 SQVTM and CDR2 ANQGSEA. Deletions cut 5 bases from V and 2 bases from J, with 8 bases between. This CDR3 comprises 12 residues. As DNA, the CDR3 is TGCAGCGTTAGGCGGGACACAGATACGCAGTATTTT. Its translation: CSVRRDTDTQYF.

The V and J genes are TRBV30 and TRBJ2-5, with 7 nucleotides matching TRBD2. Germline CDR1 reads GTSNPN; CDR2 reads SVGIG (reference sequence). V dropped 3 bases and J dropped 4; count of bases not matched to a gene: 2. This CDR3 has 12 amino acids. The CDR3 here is CAWRGGIETQYF. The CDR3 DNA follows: TGTGCCTGGAGGGGGGGGATAGAGACCCAGTACTTC.

The CDR3 DNA reads TGTGCCAGCGGGACAGGGGGCTTCCGCTATGGCTACACCTTC. This gives the protein CASGTGGFRYGYTF. J is TRBJ1-2 and V is TRBV28, with 12 bases matching TRBD1. Germline V gives CDR1 MDHEN, CDR2 SYDVKM. Trimming cost V 8 bases and J 4 bases; bases outside gene matches: 5. The CDR3 sequence is 14 residues long.

CDR3 protein: CASSLGLAGGVTDTQYF. The DNA for the CDR3 is TGTGCCAGCAGTTTGGGACTAGCGGGAGGGGTCACAGATACGCAGTATTTT. This chain uses TRBV28 with TRBJ2-3; TRBD2 matches at 16 bases. Trimming took 3 bases from V and 2 from J; bases not matched to a gene: 2. This CDR3 contains 17 residues. Germline values: CDR1 MDHEN, CDR2 SYDVKM.

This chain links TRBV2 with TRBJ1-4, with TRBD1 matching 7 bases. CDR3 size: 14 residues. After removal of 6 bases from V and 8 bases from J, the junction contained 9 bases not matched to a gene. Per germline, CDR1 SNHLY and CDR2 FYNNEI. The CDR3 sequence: CASRFDRAGEKLFF. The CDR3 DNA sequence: TGTGCCAGCAGATTTGACAGGGCAGGGGAAAAACTGTTTTTT.

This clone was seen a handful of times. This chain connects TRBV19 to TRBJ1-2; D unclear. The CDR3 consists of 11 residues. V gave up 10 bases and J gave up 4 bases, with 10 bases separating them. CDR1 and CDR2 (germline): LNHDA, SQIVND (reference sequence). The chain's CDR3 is CATETRYGYTF. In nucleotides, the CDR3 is TGTGCCACGGAGACCCGCTATGGCTACACCTTC.

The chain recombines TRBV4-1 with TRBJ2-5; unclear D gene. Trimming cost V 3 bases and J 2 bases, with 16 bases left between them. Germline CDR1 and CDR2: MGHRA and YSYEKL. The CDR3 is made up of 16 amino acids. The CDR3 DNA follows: TGCGCCAGCAGCCAGATCGCGAGAGATAGACAAGAGACCCAGTACTTC. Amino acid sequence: CASSQIARDRQETQYF.

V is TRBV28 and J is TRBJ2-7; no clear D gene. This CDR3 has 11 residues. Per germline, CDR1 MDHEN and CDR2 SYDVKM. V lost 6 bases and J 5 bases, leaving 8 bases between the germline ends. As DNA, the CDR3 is TGTGCCAGCAGCCCCCGGGACGAGCAGTACTTC. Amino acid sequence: CASSPRDEQYF.